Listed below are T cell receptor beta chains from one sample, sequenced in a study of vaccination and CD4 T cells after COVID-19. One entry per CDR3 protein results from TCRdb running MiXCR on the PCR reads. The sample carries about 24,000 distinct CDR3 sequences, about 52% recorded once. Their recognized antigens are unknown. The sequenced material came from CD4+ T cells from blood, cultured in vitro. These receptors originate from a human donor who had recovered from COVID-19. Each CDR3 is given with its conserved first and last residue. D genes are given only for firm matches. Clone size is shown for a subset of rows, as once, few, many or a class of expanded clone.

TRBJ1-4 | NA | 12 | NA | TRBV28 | CASTRRDEKLFF | TGTGCCAGCACCAGGCGGGATGAAAAACTGTTTTTT
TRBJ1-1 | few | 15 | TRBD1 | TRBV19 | CASSTLTGVGTEAFF | TGTGCCAGTAGTACCCTTACAGGGGTAGGCACTGAAGCTTTCTTT
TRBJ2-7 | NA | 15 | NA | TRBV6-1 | CASKRDQTSAGEQYF | TGTGCCAGCAAGAGGGACCAAACGTCCGCTGGCGAGCAGTACTTC
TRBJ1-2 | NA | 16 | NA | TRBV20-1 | CSASFWGKSSNYGYTF | TGCAGTGCTAGTTTTTGGGGTAAAAGCAGTAACTATGGCTACACCTTC
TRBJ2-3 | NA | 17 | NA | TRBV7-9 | CASSLGVGGRITDTQYF | TGTGCCAGCAGCTTAGGGGTCGGGGGGCGCATAACAGATACGCAGTATTTT
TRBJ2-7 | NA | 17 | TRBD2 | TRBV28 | CASSPLASGSVSYEQYF | TGTGCCAGCAGTCCATTGGCTAGCGGGAGCGTCTCCTACGAGCAGTACTTC
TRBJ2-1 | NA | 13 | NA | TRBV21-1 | CASSSHRGAEQFF | TGTGCCAGCAGCAGCCACAGGGGTGCTGAGCAGTTCTTC
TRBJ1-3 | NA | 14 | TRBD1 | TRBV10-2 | CASRTTGGGNTIYF | TGCGCCAGCAGGACCACAGGGGGAGGAAACACCATATATTTT
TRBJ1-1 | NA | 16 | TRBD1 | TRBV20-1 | CSARPIGDRGWAEAFF | TGCAGTGCTAGACCCATCGGGGACAGGGGTTGGGCTGAAGCTTTCTTT
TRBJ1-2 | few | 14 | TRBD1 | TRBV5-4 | CASSLGGTGRSYTF | TGTGCCAGCAGCTTAGGGGGGACAGGGAGAAGCTACACCTTC
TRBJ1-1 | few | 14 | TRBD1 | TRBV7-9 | CASRAGQGNTEAFF | TGTGCCAGCAGAGCCGGACAGGGGAACACTGAAGCTTTCTTT
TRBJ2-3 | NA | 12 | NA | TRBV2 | CASSYSTHTQYF | TGTGCCAGCAGCTACAGTACCCATACGCAGTATTTT
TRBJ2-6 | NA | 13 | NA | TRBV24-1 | CATSAQDLNVLTF | TGTGCCACCTCGGCCCAGGACCTCAACGTCCTGACTTTC
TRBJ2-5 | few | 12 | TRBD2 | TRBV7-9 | CASSRGGETQYF | TGTGCCAGCAGCCGGGGGGGGGAGACCCAGTACTTC
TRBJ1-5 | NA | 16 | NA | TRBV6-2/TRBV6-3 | CASSYSRGNGYQPQHF | TGTGCCAGCAGTTACTCGCGGGGAAACGGCTATCAGCCCCAGCATTTT
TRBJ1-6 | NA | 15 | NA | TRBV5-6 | CASSSGGAHNSPLHF | TGTGCCAGCAGCTCGGGGGGCGCCCATAATTCACCCCTCCACTTT
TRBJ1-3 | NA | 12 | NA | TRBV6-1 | CASSELENTIYF | TGTGCCAGCAGTGAATTAGAAAACACCATATATTTT
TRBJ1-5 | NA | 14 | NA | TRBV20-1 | CSARDQVFNQPQHF | TGCAGTGCTAGAGATCAGGTATTCAATCAGCCCCAGCATTTT
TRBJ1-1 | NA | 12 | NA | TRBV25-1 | CASSHGRMQAFF | TGTGCCAGCAGTCACGGAAGGATGCAAGCTTTCTTT
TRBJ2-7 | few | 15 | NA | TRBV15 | CATSSWTDLSYEQYF | TGTGCCACCAGCAGCTGGACGGACCTCTCCTACGAGCAGTACTTC